Here is one T cell receptor (beta chain) with its context. This specimen includes other DNA sequences encoding the same CDR3. This sample is drawn from a study of glioma-infiltrating T cells after dendritic cell vaccination. Study-level information: Dendritic cells derived from monocytes and pulsed with autologous tumor lysate formed the vaccine.

Isocitrate dehydrogenase mutation was absent in all glioblastoma patients. There are 16 residues in the CDR3. Germline loops: CDR1 LNHNV, CDR2 YYDKDF (reference sequence). V gave up 1 base and J gave up 3 bases, with 10 bases separating them. Produced via immunoSEQ multiplex PCR; TCRdb's table is partial and in-frame only. In the table there are about 50,000 clones, less than 90% of which are singletons. The clonotype originates from a human donor with glioblastoma. The chain has TRBV15 and TRBJ1-6; D gene unclear. This specimen was blood, taken before dendritic cell vaccination. The CDR3: CATSRAGGSYNSPLHF. In nucleotides, the CDR3 is TGTGCCACCAGCAGAGCGGGTGGCAGCTATAATTCACCCCTCCACTTT. The full variable domain, with the rest looked up from reference TRBV15 and TRBJ1-6, is DAMVIQNPRYQVTQFGKPVTLSCSQTLNHNVMYWYQQKSSQAPKLLFHYYDKDFNNEADTPDNFQSRRPNTSFCFLDIRSPGLGDTAMYLCATSRAGGSYNSPLHFGNGTRLTVT.